This TCR beta chain derives from a study of identical twins. This clonotype was detected a few times. V lost 2 bases, J lost 2 bases, and 5 bases lay in between. This CDR3 comprises 13 residues. The germline V gene encodes CDR1 LNHNV and CDR2 YYDKDF (reference sequence). TCRdb reprocessed the 5' RACE reads with MiXCR, giving one entry per CDR3 protein. The sample records 450,000 to 650,000 distinct CDR3 sequences, approximately 16% being singletons. Separately, the same data were catalogued under a study of yellow fever vaccine responses in identical twins.

The TCR originated in a young woman in good health. The genes are TRBV15 and TRBJ2-3; no clear D gene. Sample: CD4+ T cells sorted from blood. DNA for the CDR3: TGTGCCACCAGCAGAAGTCTCACAGATACGCAGTATTTT. Translating gives CATSRSLTDTQYF.